Below, 5 T cell receptor beta chains from the same sample are listed, as sequenced in a study of blood T cell repertoires in COVID-19. Libraries were prepared by immunoSEQ multiplex PCR; TCRdb keeps only in-frame clonotypes and omits some of them. The table lists 300,000 to 450,000 clones, around 87% of them singletons. The material sequenced was peripheral blood. The source is a human donor in a cohort sampled during active COVID-19.

This clone has a single count. This chain joins TRBV7-2 and TRBJ2-1; 14 bases align to TRBD2. V was pared by 5 bases and J by 8 bases, with 8 bases of the junction left unmatched. Per the germline V gene, CDR1 is SGHTA and CDR2 is FQGNSA. The CDR3 spans 16 residues. CDR3 sequence reads: CASSTTSGRALDEQFF. Written as DNA, the CDR3 is TGTGCCAGCAGCACGACTAGCGGGAGGGCTCTGGATGAGCAGTTCTTC.

The chain has TRBV7-9 and TRBJ1-2, with unresolved D. Germline V gene data show CDR1 as SEHNR and CDR2 as FQNEAQ (reference sequence). V lost 2 bases and J lost 4, with 14 bases in between. The CDR3 spans 15 residues. CDR3 residues: CASSLRWSGPYGYTF. CDR3 nucleotide sequence: TGTGCCAGCAGCTTAAGATGGTCGGGTCCCTATGGCTACACCTTC.

The chain couples TRBV25-1 to TRBJ2-1; perhaps TRBD1 as D (5 bases). The CDR3 runs 15 residues. Between the trimmed V and J ends, which lost 3 bases and 8 bases, there was a span of 17 bases. In germline, CDR1 is MGHDK, CDR2 SYGVNS. CDR3 amino acids: CASSDNTDRPHEQFF. The CDR3 DNA reads as TGTGCCAGCAGTGATAATACCGACAGACCCCATGAGCAGTTCTTC.

This clone was observed a single time. V is TRBV5-1 and J is TRBJ1-3, with D possibly being TRBD1 (6 bases). Between the trimmed V and J ends, which lost 5 bases and 0 bases, there was a span of 12 bases. This CDR3 is 15 amino acids long. Germline V gives CDR1 SGHRS, CDR2 YFSETQ. This CDR3 is CASRLNRASGNTIYF. The CDR3 DNA reads TGCGCCAGCAGGTTGAACAGGGCCTCTGGAAACACCATATATTTT.

V usage is TRBV29-1 and J usage is TRBJ2-2; 8 bases map to TRBD1. The J segment lost 6 bases and the V segment lost 7 bases, leaving 13 bases of the junction unmatched. Germline V gene sequence: CDR1 SQVTM, CDR2 ANQGSEA. CDR3 length: 15 amino acids. The CDR3 DNA is TGCAGCGCCGGACAGGGAAGGGCCTCCGCCGGGGAGCTGTTTTTT. Translating it yields CSAGQGRASAGELFF.